This entry lists 5 T cell receptor beta chains sequenced from one sample in a study of T-cell memory formation after mild COVID-19. MiXCR, applied by TCRdb to the 5' RACE reads, yields one record per CDR3 protein. Of around 340,000 distinct CDR3 sequences listed, approximately 15% are singletons. The sequenced sample was PBMCs or a T cell subset sorted from them (not recorded which). All receptors come from a young man who had mild COVID-19 (a few samples of this study predate the infection). Cell type and time point are not known.

This clonotype was counted between two and nine times. The rearrangement links TRBV5-1 to TRBJ2-3, with D unclear. The CDR3 is 15 residues long. The germline gives CDR1 SGHRS, CDR2 YFSETQ. Trimming removed 2 bases from V and 4 bases from J, with 14 bases in between. CDR3 in amino acids: CASSFRARMADTQYF. The DNA for the CDR3 is TGCGCCAGCAGCTTCCGGGCGCGGATGGCAGATACGCAGTATTTT.

This clonotype was observed a few times. The V call is TRBV2, the J call TRBJ2-2; D might be TRBD2 (5 bases). CDR1 is SNHLY, CDR2 FYNNEI, per germline. CDR3 size: 14 residues. V was trimmed by 2 bases and J by 4 bases, leaving 8 bases between them. Here the CDR3 DNA reads TGTGCCAGCAGTGAACCGGGGATCACCGGGGAGCTGTTTTTT. This gives the protein CASSEPGITGELFF.

The sample holds a few counts of this clonotype. The CDR3 coding sequence is TGCGCCAGCAGCCAAACCGGGACAGGGTGGCAGCCCCAGCATTTT. Amino acid sequence: CASSQTGTGWQPQHF. V and J are TRBV4-1 and TRBJ1-5, with 9 bases matching TRBD1. CDR1 MGHRA and CDR2 YSYEKL come from the germline V gene. The CDR3 contains 15 residues. The V gene end was trimmed by 2 bases and the J gene end by 7 bases; junction bases not matched to a gene: 6.

This sequence joins TRBV5-4 and TRBJ1-2; 7 nucleotides match TRBD1. After removal of 1 base from V and 3 bases from J, the junction contained 3 bases not matched to a gene. The CDR3 runs 14 residues. CDR1 and CDR2 (germline): SGHNT, YYREEE (reference sequence). CDR3: CASSLNRGDYGYTF. Here the CDR3 DNA reads TGTGCCAGCAGCTTGAACAGGGGAGACTATGGCTACACCTTC.

Only a few counts were recorded for this clonotype. This chain links TRBV12-3 or TRBV12-4 with TRBJ1-1, with 9 bases identical to TRBD1. The trim removed 3 bases at V and 6 bases at J, leaving 11 bases unmatched. The CDR3 has 16 amino acids. The CDR3 loop reads CASSLIVWTGASEAFF. The CDR3 DNA reads TGTGCCAGCAGTTTGATAGTATGGACAGGGGCATCTGAAGCTTTCTTT.